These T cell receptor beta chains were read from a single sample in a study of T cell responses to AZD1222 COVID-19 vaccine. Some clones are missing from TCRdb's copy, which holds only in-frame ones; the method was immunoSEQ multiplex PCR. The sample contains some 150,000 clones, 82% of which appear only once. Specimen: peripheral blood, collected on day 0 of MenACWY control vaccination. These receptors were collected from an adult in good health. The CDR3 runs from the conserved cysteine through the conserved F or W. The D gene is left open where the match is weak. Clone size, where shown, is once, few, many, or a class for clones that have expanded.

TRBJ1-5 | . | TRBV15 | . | CATSSEPLNQPQHF | TGTGCCACCAGCAGTGAACCCCTAAATCAGCCCCAGCATTTT
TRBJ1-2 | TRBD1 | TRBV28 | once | CASSLWRRGRDYGYTF | TGTGCCAGCAGTTTATGGCGGAGGGGGCGCGACTATGGCTACACCTTC
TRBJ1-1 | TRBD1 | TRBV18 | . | CASSARQGAAMNTEAFF | TGTGCCAGCTCAGCAAGACAGGGGGCGGCGATGAACACTGAAGCTTTCTTT
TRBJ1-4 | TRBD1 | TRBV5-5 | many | CASSFPEGQGDEKLFF | TGTGCCAGCAGCTTCCCTGAAGGACAGGGAGATGAAAAACTGTTTTTT
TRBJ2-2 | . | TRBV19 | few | CASKAGPNFKLTTNTGELFF | TGTGCCAGTAAAGCAGGGCCCAATTTCAAACTAACAACGAACACCGGGGAGCTGTTTTTT
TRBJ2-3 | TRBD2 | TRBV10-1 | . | CASSEASGDVGTQYF | TGCGCCAGCAGTGAGGCTAGCGGGGACGTAGGTACGCAGTATTTT
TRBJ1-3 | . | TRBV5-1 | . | CASSQNGGSGNTIYF | TGCGCCAGCAGCCAAAATGGGGGGAGCGGAAACACCATATATTTT
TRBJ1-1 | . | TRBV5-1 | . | CASSSGPGRGTEAFF | TGCGCCAGCAGCTCGGGACCGGGCCGGGGCACTGAAGCTTTCTTT
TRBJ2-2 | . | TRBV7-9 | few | CASSLARTTGELFF | TGTGCCAGCAGCTTAGCAAGGACCACCGGGGAGCTGTTTTTT
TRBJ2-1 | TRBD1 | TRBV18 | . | CASSPGHRGLFF | TGTGCCAGCTCACCCGGTCACAGGGGGTTGTTCTTC
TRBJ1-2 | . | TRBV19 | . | CASSMSRQSGRRYTF | TGTGCCAGTAGTATGTCAAGACAGTCAGGACGGCGCTACACCTTC
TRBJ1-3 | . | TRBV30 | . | CAWSYKPGNTIYF | TGTGCCTGGAGCTACAAGCCTGGAAACACCATATATTTT
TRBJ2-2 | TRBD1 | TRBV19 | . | CASREGAGTAPTGELFF | TGTGCCAGCCGTGAGGGAGCCGGGACAGCCCCCACCGGGGAGCTGTTTTTT
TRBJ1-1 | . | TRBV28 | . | CASVGVNTEAFF | TGTGCCAGCGTTGGGGTGAACACTGAAGCTTTCTTT
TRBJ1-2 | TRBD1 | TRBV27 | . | CASSLVSPGQGSPGYTF | TGTGCCAGCAGTTTAGTTTCCCCGGGACAGGGTAGTCCTGGCTACACCTTC
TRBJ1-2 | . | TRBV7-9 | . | CASRAAGGHGYTF | TGTGCCAGCAGGGCCGCCGGGGGCCATGGCTACACCTTC
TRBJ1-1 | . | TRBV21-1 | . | CASSQGTGSTEAFF | TGTGCCAGCAGCCAAGGGACAGGGAGCACTGAAGCTTTCTTT